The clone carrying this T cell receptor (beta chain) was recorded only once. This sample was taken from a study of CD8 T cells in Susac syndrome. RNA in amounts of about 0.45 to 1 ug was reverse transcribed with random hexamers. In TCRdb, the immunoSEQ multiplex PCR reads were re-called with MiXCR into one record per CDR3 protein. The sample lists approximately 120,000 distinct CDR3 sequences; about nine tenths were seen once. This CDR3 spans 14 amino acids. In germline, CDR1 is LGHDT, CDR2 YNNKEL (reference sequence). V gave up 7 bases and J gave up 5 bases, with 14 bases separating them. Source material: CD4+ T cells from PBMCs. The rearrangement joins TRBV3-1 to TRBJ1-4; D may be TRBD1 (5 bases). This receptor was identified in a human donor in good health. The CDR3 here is CASTHPGRNEKLFF. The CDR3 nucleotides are TGTGCCAGCACACACCCGGGACGGAATGAAAAACTGTTTTTT.